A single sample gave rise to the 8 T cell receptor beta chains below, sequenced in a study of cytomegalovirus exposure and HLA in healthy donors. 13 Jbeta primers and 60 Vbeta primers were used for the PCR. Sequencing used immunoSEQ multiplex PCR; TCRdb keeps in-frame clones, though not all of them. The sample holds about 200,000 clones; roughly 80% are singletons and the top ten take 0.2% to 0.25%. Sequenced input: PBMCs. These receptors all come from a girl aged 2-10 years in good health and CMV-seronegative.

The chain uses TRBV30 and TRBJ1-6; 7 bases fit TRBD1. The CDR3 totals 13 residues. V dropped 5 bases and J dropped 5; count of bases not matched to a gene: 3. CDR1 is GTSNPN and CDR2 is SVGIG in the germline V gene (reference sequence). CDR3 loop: CAWDRAHNSPLHF. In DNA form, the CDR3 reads TGTGCCTGGGACAGGGCCCATAATTCACCCCTCCACTTT.

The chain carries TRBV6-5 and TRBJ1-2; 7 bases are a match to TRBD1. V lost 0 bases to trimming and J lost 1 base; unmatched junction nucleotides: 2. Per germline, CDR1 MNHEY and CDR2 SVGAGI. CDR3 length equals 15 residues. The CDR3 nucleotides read TGTGCCAGCAGTTACTCCGGACAGGATAACTATGGCTACACCTTC. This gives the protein CASSYSGQDNYGYTF.

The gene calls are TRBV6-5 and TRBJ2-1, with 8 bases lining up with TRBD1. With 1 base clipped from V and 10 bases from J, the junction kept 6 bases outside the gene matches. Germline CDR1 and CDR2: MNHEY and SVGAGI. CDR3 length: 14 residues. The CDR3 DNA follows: TGTGCCAGCAGTTACTATCAGGGGGCTGGCGAGCAGTTCTTC. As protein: CASSYYQGAGEQFF.

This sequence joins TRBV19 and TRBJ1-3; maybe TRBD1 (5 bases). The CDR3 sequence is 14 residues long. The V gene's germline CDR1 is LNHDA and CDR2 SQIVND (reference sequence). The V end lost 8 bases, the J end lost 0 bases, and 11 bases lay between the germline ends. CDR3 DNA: TGTGCCAGTCACGCGGGGCGCTCTGGAAACACCATATATTTT. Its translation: CASHAGRSGNTIYF. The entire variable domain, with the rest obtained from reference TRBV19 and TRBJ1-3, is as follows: DGGITQSPKYLFRKEGQNVTLSCEQNLNHDAMYWYRQDPGQGLRLIYYSQIVNDFQKGDIAEGYSVSREKKESFPLTVTSAQKNPTAFYLCASHAGRSGNTIYFGEGSWLTVV.

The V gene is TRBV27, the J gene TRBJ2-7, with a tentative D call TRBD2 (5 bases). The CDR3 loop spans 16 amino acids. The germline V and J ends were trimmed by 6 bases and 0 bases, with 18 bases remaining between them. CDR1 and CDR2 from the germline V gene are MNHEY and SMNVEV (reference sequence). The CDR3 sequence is CASRTSGSGSSYEQYF. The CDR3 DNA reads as TGTGCCAGCAGGACCTCGGGGTCCGGAAGCTCCTACGAGCAGTACTTC.

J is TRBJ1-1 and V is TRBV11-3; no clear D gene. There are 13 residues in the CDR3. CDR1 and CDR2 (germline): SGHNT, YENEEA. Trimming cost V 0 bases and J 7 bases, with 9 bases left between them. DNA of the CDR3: TGTGCCAGCAGCTTAGATCAGGAGGATGAAGCTTTCTTT. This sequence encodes CASSLDQEDEAFF.

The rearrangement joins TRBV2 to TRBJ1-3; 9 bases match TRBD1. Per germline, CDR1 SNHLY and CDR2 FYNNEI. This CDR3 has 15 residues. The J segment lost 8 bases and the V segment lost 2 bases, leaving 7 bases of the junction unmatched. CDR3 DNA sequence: TGTGCCAGCAGTGAATTCGGGACAGGGAGTCACACCATATATTTT. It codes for CASSEFGTGSHTIYF.

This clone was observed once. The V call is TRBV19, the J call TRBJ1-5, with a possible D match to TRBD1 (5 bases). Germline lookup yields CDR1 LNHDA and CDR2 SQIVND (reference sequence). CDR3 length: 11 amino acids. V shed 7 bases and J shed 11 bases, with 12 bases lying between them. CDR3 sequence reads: CASNEKGTQHF. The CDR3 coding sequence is TGTGCCAGTAATGAGAAGGGGACCCAGCATTTT.